This passage covers 27 T cell receptor beta chains from one sample sequenced in a study of shared clonotypes between healthy human individuals. The table came from immunoSEQ multiplex PCR; TCRdb's copy has only in-frame clones and leaves some out. Here the sample spans about 680,000 clones, about 90% being singletons. Terminally differentiated effector memory CD45RA+ cells were excluded by CCR7 positive selection of CD45RO-negative cells. Material: naive CD8+ T cells sorted from blood. Every receptor here comes from a young man in good health.

V and J are TRBV27 and TRBJ2-1; the D gene is possibly TRBD2 (6 bases). This CDR3 region has 11 residues. Germline V lookup: CDR1 MNHEY, CDR2 SMNVEV (reference sequence). Trimming removed 4 bases from V and 10 bases from J, with 8 bases in between. CDR3 region: CASSSGREQFF. As DNA, the CDR3 is TGTGCCAGCAGTTCCGGGAGAGAGCAGTTCTTC.

The chain links TRBV10-1 to TRBJ2-7; TRBD2 might be the D (6 bases). This CDR3 comprises 13 residues. The germline V and J ends were trimmed by 8 bases and 0 bases, with 11 bases remaining between them. Germline assignment: CDR1 WNHNN and CDR2 SYGVQD (reference sequence). The CDR3 DNA follows: TGCGCCAGCGCCGCGGGACCCTCCTACGAGCAGTACTTC. This translates into CASAAGPSYEQYF.

This chain joins TRBV27 and TRBJ2-1, with D uncertain. V was cut by 0 bases and J by 5 bases, with 8 bases left in between. The length of the CDR3 is 14 residues. Germline V gives CDR1 MNHEY, CDR2 SMNVEV (reference sequence). CDR3 loop: CASSLSRPHNEQFF. The CDR3 nucleotides are TGTGCCAGCAGTTTATCCCGGCCCCACAATGAGCAGTTCTTC.

The rearrangement joins TRBV7-8 to TRBJ2-7, with 9 positions matching TRBD1. Unmatched junction bases numbered 6, after V lost 2 bases and J lost 1 base. Germline V lookup: CDR1 SGHVS, CDR2 FQNEAQ. The CDR3 has 16 amino acids. CDR3 nucleotide sequence: TGTGCCAGCAGCTTAAGGTTAGGGACAGGGTCCTACGAGCAGTACTTC. This sequence encodes CASSLRLGTGSYEQYF.

The chain is built from TRBV29-1 and TRBJ1-3, with a weak D call TRBD1 (6 bases). The ends were cut back, 2 bases at V and 0 bases at J, with 11 bases in the middle. This CDR3 is built from 15 residues. The germline CDR1 and CDR2 sequences are SQVTM and ANQGSEA. CDR3 sequence: CSVESWTVSGNTIYF. The CDR3, as DNA: TGCAGCGTTGAATCATGGACAGTCTCTGGAAACACCATATATTTT.

With respect to this clone: Within the sample, other DNA sequences also encode this same CDR3. The gene calls are TRBV13 and TRBJ2-7; TRBD2 might be the D (5 bases). Trimming took 4 bases from V and 3 from J, leaving 13 bases between them. There are 14 residues in the CDR3. The V gene's germline CDR1 is PRHDT and CDR2 FYEKMQ (reference sequence). CDR3: CASSSGLLNYEQYF. The CDR3 DNA follows: TGTGCCAGCAGCTCCGGACTCCTGAACTACGAGCAGTACTTC.

CDR3 coding DNA: TGTGCCAGCAGTCCGGATGGGGATCGCTATGGCTACACCTTC. Translation gives CASSPDGDRYGYTF. The chain carries TRBV9 and TRBJ1-2, with D unclear. The germline gives CDR1 SGDLS, CDR2 YYNGEE. V was cut by 5 bases and J by 4 bases, with 15 bases left in between. The CDR3 is 14 amino acids.

The chain recombines TRBV7-2 with TRBJ1-5; no reliable D call. Germline CDR1 is SGHTA and CDR2 is FQGNSA. The V end was cut by 2 bases, the J end by 9 bases, with 17 bases between. The CDR3 length is 15 residues. The CDR3 coding sequence is TGTGCCAGCAGCTTAAACCCCTTTGTGGCTCGGCCCCAGCATTTT. Its translation is CASSLNPFVARPQHF.

V gene TRBV5-1 combines with J gene TRBJ2-7, with 12 bases fitting TRBD2. V shed 4 bases, J shed 5 bases, and the junction held 13 bases outside the gene matches. The V gene's germline CDR1 is SGHRS and CDR2 YFSETQ. This CDR3 has 17 residues. CDR3 protein: CASSQRGLAGTYDEQYF. In DNA, the CDR3 is TGCGCCAGCAGCCAGAGAGGACTAGCGGGAACCTACGACGAGCAGTACTTC.

This chain links TRBV9 with TRBJ2-3, with TRBD2 as a possible D gene (6 bases). The CDR3 has 13 amino acids. Deletions cut 6 bases from V and 4 bases from J, with 12 bases between. Germline values: CDR1 SGDLS, CDR2 YYNGEE. As DNA, the CDR3 is TGTGCCAGCAACCTGAGGGAGGCAGATACGCAGTATTTT. Amino acid sequence: CASNLREADTQYF.

The rearrangement uses TRBV7-9 and TRBJ2-1; 8 nucleotides line up with TRBD2. Germline-derived CDR1 and CDR2 are SEHNR and FQNEAQ (reference sequence). This CDR3 contains 16 residues. Trimming took 5 bases from V and 0 from J; bases not matched to a gene: 6. The CDR3 DNA is TGTGCCAGCAGCGGGATAGCGGGGAGCTCCTACAATGAGCAGTTCTTC. It translates to CASSGIAGSSYNEQFF.

The V call is TRBV7-9, the J call TRBJ2-1, with D uncertain. From germline, CDR1 is SEHNR and CDR2 FQNEAQ (reference sequence). V dropped 4 bases and J dropped 0 bases, with 7 bases sitting between them. The CDR3 spans 14 residues. CDR3 DNA: TGTGCCAGCAGCTCCCCCAGCTCCTACAATGAGCAGTTCTTC. Translation: CASSSPSSYNEQFF. Based on the CDR3 plus reference TRBV7-9 and TRBJ2-1, the full variable domain is DTGVSQNPRHKITKRGQNVTFRCDPISEHNRLYWYRQTLGQGPEFLTYFQNEAQLEKSRLLSDRFSAERPKGSFSTLEIQRTEQGDSAMYLCASSSPSSYNEQFFGPGTRLTVL.

The DNA for the CDR3 is TGTGCCAGCAGCATATTTAGGGGAGATACGCAGTATTTT. Translating it yields CASSIFRGDTQYF. The V call is TRBV7-9, the J call TRBJ2-3; TRBD1 might be the D (5 bases). The CDR3 is 13 amino acids. The V gene lost 5 bases and the J gene lost 5 bases, with 11 bases spanning the gap. CDR1 and CDR2 from the germline V gene are SEHNR and FQNEAQ (reference sequence).

V is TRBV28 and J is TRBJ2-2; TRBD1 might be the D (5 bases). Germline CDR1 reads MDHEN; CDR2 reads SYDVKM. V was trimmed by 3 bases and J by 3 bases, leaving 20 bases between them. CDR3 length: 18 amino acids. The DNA of the CDR3 is TGTGCCAGCAGTTTTTTCAGGGTCCTAACGACACACACCGGGGAGCTGTTTTTT. Amino acids: CASSFFRVLTTHTGELFF.

The V call is TRBV7-2, the J call TRBJ2-5, with 11 bases identical to TRBD2. With V trimmed by 5 bases and J by 1 base, 3 bases remained unmatched. The CDR3 is 15 residues long. The germline gives CDR1 SGHTA, CDR2 FQGNSA. Here the CDR3 reads CASSTTSGTQETQYF. As DNA, the CDR3 is TGTGCCAGCAGCACGACTAGCGGGACCCAAGAGACCCAGTACTTC.

The rearrangement links TRBV27 to TRBJ2-7; D is undetermined. The CDR3 is made up of 13 amino acids. Germline CDR1 is MNHEY and CDR2 is SMNVEV (reference sequence). Trimming stripped 6 bases from V and 3 bases from J, with 12 bases between. The CDR3, as DNA: TGTGCCAGCAGCGGGCGGAAAAACTACGAGCAGTACTTC. This sequence encodes CASSGRKNYEQYF.

In this sample, this clone turned up once. The V gene is TRBV9, the J gene TRBJ2-7; D uncertain. Per the germline V gene, CDR1 is SGDLS and CDR2 is YYNGEE. V was trimmed by 4 bases and J by 3 bases, leaving 14 bases between them. There are 14 residues in the CDR3. The CDR3 protein is CASSPRDRDYEQYF. DNA of the CDR3: TGTGCCAGCAGCCCCCGTGATAGGGACTACGAGCAGTACTTC.

The chain is built from TRBV4-1 and TRBJ2-7, with 7 nucleotides matching TRBD1. This CDR3 is 14 amino acids long. Germline values: CDR1 MGHRA, CDR2 YSYEKL. V was pared by 0 bases and J by 2 bases, with 1 base of the junction left unmatched. CDR3 amino acids: CASSQETGTYEQYF. The DNA of the CDR3 is TGCGCCAGCAGCCAAGAGACAGGGACCTACGAGCAGTACTTC.

The chain is built from TRBV14 and TRBJ2-2, with TRBD2 matching over 10 bases. V trimming: 4 bases; J trimming: 6 bases; junction bases outside the gene matches: 8. The CDR3 is 16 residues long. The germline CDR1 and CDR2 sequences are SGHDN and FVKESK. The CDR3 DNA reads as TGTGCCAGCAGCCGGTCCAGCGGGAGGGCCGCCGGGGAGCTGTTTTTT. Translated: CASSRSSGRAAGELFF.

CDR3 loop: CASSLALKKAGDPYEQYF. In DNA, the CDR3 is TGTGCCAGCAGCTTAGCGCTGAAAAAAGCGGGAGACCCCTACGAGCAGTACTTC. The chain links TRBV7-9 to TRBJ2-7, with 8 nucleotides matching TRBD2. V gave up 0 bases and J gave up 2 bases; unmatched junction bases: 12. From germline, CDR1 is SEHNR and CDR2 FQNEAQ (reference sequence). The CDR3 has 18 residues.

V usage is TRBV4-3 and J usage is TRBJ2-3; maybe TRBD1 (5 bases). Germline V lookup: CDR1 LGHNA, CDR2 YSLEER. Trimming left V 4 bases short and J 2 bases short, with 16 bases between. There are 16 residues in the CDR3. The CDR3 is CASSPDVAGSTDTQYF. The CDR3 region has the DNA TGCGCCAGCAGCCCTGATGTGGCAGGGTCCACAGATACGCAGTATTTT.

V usage is TRBV27 and J usage is TRBJ1-5; no definite D call. Trimming shortened V by 3 bases and J by 3 bases, and 12 bases separated the two germline ends. Germline V CDR1 and CDR2: MNHEY, SMNVEV (reference sequence). The CDR3 extends over 15 amino acids. DNA for the CDR3: TGTGCCAGCAGTTTGGGAGTGGGTCTCAATCAGCCCCAGCATTTT. Translating gives CASSLGVGLNQPQHF.

This chain links TRBV5-4 with TRBJ2-1; no reliable D call. With 4 bases removed from V and 5 bases from J, the gap between germline ends came to 4 bases. CDR1 is SGHNT, CDR2 YYREEE, per germline (reference sequence). The CDR3 is 11 amino acids. The CDR3 protein is CASSDNNEQFF. DNA for the CDR3: TGTGCCAGCAGCGACAACAATGAGCAGTTCTTC.

The V gene is TRBV27, the J gene TRBJ2-4; tentative D call: TRBD1 (6 bases). Germline CDR1 and CDR2: MNHEY and SMNVEV (reference sequence). The CDR3 is made up of 15 amino acids. Trimming left V 3 bases short and J 1 base short, with 10 bases between. CDR3 bases: TGTGCCAGCAGTTTCGACAGGCTTGCCAAAAACATTCAGTACTTC. Translation gives CASSFDRLAKNIQYF.

In this sample, this clone turned up once. The chain couples TRBV7-9 to TRBJ2-7; D is possibly TRBD1 (5 bases). This CDR3 is built from 15 residues. Looked up from germline, CDR1 is SEHNR and CDR2 is FQNEAQ (reference sequence). Between the trimmed V and J ends, which lost 5 bases and 3 bases, there was a span of 17 bases. The CDR3 region is CASSPPTERYYEQYF. CDR3 coding DNA: TGTGCCAGCAGCCCGCCGACAGAGAGGTACTACGAGCAGTACTTC.

The chain combines TRBV2 with TRBJ1-2, with unresolved D. This CDR3 is 12 amino acids long. Trimming removed 4 bases from V and 7 bases from J, with 10 bases in between. Germline values: CDR1 SNHLY, CDR2 FYNNEI. The CDR3 DNA reads TGTGCCAGCAGTGGACGGAGGTTTGGCTACACCTTC. Translated, it gives CASSGRRFGYTF.

The gene calls are TRBV28 and TRBJ1-5, with D tentatively TRBD1 (5 bases). The germline V and J ends were trimmed by 6 bases and 1 base, with 10 bases remaining between them. Germline V gene data show CDR1 as MDHEN and CDR2 as SYDVKM. This CDR3 contains 14 residues. CDR3 sequence reads: CASRAGGSNQPQHF. In DNA, the CDR3 is TGTGCCAGCAGGGCGGGGGGGAGCAATCAGCCCCAGCATTTT. The full variable domain, its missing parts supplied by reference TRBV28 and TRBJ1-5, is DVKVTQSSRYLVKRTGEKVFLECVQDMDHENMFWYRQDPGLGLRLIYFSYDVKMKEKGDIPEGYSVSREKKERFSLILESASTNQTSMYLCASRAGGSNQPQHFGDGTRLSIL.